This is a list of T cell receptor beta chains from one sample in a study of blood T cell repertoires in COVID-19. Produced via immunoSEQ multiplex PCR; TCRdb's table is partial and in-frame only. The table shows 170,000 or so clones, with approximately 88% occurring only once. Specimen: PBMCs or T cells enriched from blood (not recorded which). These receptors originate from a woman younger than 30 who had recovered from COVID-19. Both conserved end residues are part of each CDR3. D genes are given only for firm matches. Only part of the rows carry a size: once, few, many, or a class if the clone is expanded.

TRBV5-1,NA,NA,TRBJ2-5,TGCGCCAGCAGCGGAGCAGAAAGAGAAGAGACCCAGTACTTC,CASSGAEREETQYF
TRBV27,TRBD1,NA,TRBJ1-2,TGTGCCAGCAGTTTAGGAGACAGGGGGCGAGATGGCTACACCTTC,CASSLGDRGRDGYTF
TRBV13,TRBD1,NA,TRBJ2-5,TGTGCCAGCGAACGATCGGGGACAGAAGAGACCCAGTACTTC,CASERSGTEETQYF
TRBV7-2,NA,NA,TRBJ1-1,TGTGCCAGCAGCATGAACGCAGGGGACACGAACACTGAAGCTTTCTTT,CASSMNAGDTNTEAFF
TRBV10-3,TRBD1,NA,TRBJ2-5,TGTGCCATCAGTCCCGACAGGGGCCAAGAGACCCAGTACTTC,CAISPDRGQETQYF
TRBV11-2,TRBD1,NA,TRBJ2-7,TGTGCCAGCAGCTCCTACCGGGACAGGGTCTACGAGCAGTACTTC,CASSSYRDRVYEQYF
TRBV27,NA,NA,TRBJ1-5,TGTGCCAGCGCTAGGACTTTGCGAAATGATCCCCAGCATTTT,CASARTLRNDPQHF
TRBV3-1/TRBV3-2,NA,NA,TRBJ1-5,TGTGCCAGCAGCCAAGACCTCAATCAGCCCCAGCATTTT,CASSQDLNQPQHF
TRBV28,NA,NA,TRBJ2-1,TGTGCCAGCATCTCTACCGAGCGGAAGGACTACAATGAGCAGTTCTTC,CASISTERKDYNEQFF
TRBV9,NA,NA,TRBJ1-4,TGTGCCAGCAGCGTAGAAGGGGCATGGGATGAAAAACTGTTTTTT,CASSVEGAWDEKLFF
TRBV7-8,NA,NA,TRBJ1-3,TGTGCCAGCAGCTTAGGAAGAGGTTCGGGTGGAAACACCATATATTTT,CASSLGRGSGGNTIYF
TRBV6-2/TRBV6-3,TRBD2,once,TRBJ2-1,TGTGCCAGCAGCACTAGCGGGGGGTACAATGAGCAGTTCTTC,CASSTSGGYNEQFF
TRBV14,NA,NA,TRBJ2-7,TGTGCCAGCAGCTCAGGGGCGATCTACGAGCAGTACTTC,CASSSGAIYEQYF
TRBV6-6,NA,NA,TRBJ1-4,TGTGCCAGCAGAGATGCAGGGGCATCTAATGAAAAACTGTTTTTT,CASRDAGASNEKLFF
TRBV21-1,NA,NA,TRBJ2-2,TGTGCCAGCAGCAAAGGAGCAGGCCGTTCGTCCGGGGAGCTGTTTTTT,CASSKGAGRSSGELFF
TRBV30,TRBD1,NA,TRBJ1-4,TGTGCCTGGACCGGACAGGGGGTGGGTGAAAAACTGTTTTTT,CAWTGQGVGEKLFF
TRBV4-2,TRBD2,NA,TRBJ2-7,TGTGCCAGCAGCACGCCGGGGGGGGCCGAATTTTCCTACGAGCAGTACTTC,CASSTPGGAEFSYEQYF
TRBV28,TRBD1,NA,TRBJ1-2,TGTGCCAGCAGGGAGTCCGGGACAGCCCTCTATGGCTACACCTTC,CASRESGTALYGYTF
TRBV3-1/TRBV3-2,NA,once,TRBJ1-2,TGTGCCAGCAGCCAAGATCCAGGCAGGCATGGCTACACCTTC,CASSQDPGRHGYTF
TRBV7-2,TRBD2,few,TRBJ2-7,TGTGCCAGCAGCTTAGAAAAGCGGGGGCCCTACGAGCAGTACTTC,CASSLEKRGPYEQYF
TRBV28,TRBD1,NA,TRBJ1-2,TGTGCCAGCAGCCCTGACAGGGCTAACTATGGCTACACCTTC,CASSPDRANYGYTF
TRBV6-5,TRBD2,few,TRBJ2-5,TGTGCCAGCAGTCGACTAGCGGGGTTGGAGACCCAGTACTTC,CASSRLAGLETQYF
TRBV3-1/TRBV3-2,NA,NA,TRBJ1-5,TGTGCCAGCAGCCAAGAAGGGCAGGGTAGACAGCCCCAGCATTTT,CASSQEGQGRQPQHF
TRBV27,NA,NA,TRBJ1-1,TGTGCCAGCAAGCTTAACACTGAAGCTTTCTTT,CASKLNTEAFF
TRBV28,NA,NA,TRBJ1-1,TGTGCCAGCAGTTTCAGAAGAACTGAAGCTTTCTTT,CASSFRRTEAFF
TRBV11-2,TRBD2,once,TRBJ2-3,TGTGCCAGCAGCGTTGAACTAGCGGAGGGAGGGGATACGCAGTATTTT,CASSVELAEGGDTQYF
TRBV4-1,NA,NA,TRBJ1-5,TGCGCCAGCAGAGGGGAATCAAATAGCAATCAGCCCCAGCATTTT,CASRGESNSNQPQHF
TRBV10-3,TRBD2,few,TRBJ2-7,TGTGCCATCAGTGACGGCGGGAGGGAGGGCGAGCAGTACTTC,CAISDGGREGEQYF
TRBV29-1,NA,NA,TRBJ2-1,TGCAGCGCCGTCGGGGGGCAGTACAATGAGCAGTTCTTC,CSAVGGQYNEQFF
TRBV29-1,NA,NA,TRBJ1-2,TGCAGCGTTGAGGTGACTGCCTCCTATGGCTACACCTTC,CSVEVTASYGYTF
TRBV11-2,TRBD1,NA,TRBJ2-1,TGTGCCAGCGGATTCGGGACAGCTAACAATGAGCAGTTCTTC,CASGFGTANNEQFF
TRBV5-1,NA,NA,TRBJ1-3,TGCGCCAGCAGACCTACCGGGACAACCGTCTCTGGAAACACCATATATTTT,CASRPTGTTVSGNTIYF
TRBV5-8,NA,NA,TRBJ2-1,TGTGCCAGCAGCTTGTTTCAGGGTTATGACTCCTACAATGAGCAGTTCTTC,CASSLFQGYDSYNEQFF
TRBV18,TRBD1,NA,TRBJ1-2,TGTGCCAGCTCACCGATTGACAGGGGACAAGGCTACACCTTC,CASSPIDRGQGYTF
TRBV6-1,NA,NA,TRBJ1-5,TGTGCCAGCAGTGAAGAGAACGGGAATCAGCCCCAGCATTTT,CASSEENGNQPQHF
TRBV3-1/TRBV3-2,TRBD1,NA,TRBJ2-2,TGTGCCAGCAGCCCAACAGGGGGCTTTAGCACCGGGGAGCTGTTTTTT,CASSPTGGFSTGELFF
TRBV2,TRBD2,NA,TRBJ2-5,TGTGCCAGCAGTGAAGGGCTAGCGGGAGGGTCCGCTCTAGAGACCCAGTACTTC,CASSEGLAGGSALETQYF